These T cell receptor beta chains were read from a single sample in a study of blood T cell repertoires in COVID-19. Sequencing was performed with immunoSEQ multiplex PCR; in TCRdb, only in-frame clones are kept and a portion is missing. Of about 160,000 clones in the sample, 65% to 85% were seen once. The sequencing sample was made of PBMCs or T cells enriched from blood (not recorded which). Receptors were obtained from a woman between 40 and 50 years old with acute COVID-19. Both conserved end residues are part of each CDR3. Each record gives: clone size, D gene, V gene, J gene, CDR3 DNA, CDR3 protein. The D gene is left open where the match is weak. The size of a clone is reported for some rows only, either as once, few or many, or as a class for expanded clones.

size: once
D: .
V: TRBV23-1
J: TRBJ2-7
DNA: TGCGCCAGCAGTCAATCGTCTGGCAGGGTGATCGAGCAGTACTTC
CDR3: CASSQSSGRVIEQYF

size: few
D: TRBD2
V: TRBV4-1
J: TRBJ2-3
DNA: TGCGCCAGCAGCCAATACCAATTACCTGGGACTAGCGGTCCCACAGATACGCAGTATTTT
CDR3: CASSQYQLPGTSGPTDTQYF

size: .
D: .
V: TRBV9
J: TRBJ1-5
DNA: TGTGCCAGCAGCGTAGGGCCGGGATATAGCAATCAGCCCCAGCATTTT
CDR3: CASSVGPGYSNQPQHF

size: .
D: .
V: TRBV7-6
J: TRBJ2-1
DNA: TGTGCCAGCAGCTTAAGGGAAACTAGCAGTTACTACAATGAGCAGTTCTTC
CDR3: CASSLRETSSYYNEQFF

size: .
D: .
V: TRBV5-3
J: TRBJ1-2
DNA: TGTGCCAGAACCCTCCGACAGGCCCTGAGCTATGGCTACACCTTC
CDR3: CARTLRQALSYGYTF

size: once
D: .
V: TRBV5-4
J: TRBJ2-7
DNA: TGTGCCAGCAGCAACTTACGGGAGCAGTACTTC
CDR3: CASSNLREQYF

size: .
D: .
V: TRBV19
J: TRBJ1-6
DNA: TGTGCCAGTAGTATTGCAGTTGATTCCAGGGCACCCCTCCACTTT
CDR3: CASSIAVDSRAPLHF

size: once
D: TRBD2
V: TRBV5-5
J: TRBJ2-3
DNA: TGTGCCAGCAGCTTCCCGCCGGGACTAGCGGGACGTAGCACAGATACGCAGTATTTT
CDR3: CASSFPPGLAGRSTDTQYF

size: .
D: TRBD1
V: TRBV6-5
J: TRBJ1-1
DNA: TGTGCCAGCAGTTACTCACGGACAGGGGGTGCCACTGAAGCTTTCTTT
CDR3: CASSYSRTGGATEAFF

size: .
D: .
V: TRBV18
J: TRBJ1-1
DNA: TGTGCCAGCTCAATTTTCACTGGCACTGAAGCTTTCTTT
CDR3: CASSIFTGTEAFF

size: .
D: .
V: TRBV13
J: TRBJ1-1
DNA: TGTGCCAGCAGGTCCGGGCTATCAACTGTTAATAGGGGTACTGAAGCTTTCTTT
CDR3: CASRSGLSTVNRGTEAFF

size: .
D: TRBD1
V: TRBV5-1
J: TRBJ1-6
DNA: TGCGCCAGCAGCCCGACAGGGGGGGGGTTAAATTCACCCCTCCACTTT
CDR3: CASSPTGGGLNSPLHF

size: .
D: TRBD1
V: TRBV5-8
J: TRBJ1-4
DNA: TGTGCCAGCACCTCTTTTGGAACAGGGGTAGTTGAAAAACTGTTTTTT
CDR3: CASTSFGTGVVEKLFF

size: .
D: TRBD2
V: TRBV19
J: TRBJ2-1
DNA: TGTGCCAGTAGTAACGGGAGGGGATATGAGCAGTTCTTC
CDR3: CASSNGRGYEQFF

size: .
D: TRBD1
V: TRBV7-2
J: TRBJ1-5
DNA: TGTGCCAGCAGCTTAGGGGGCAGGGGGCTGAATCAGCCCCAGCATTTT
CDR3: CASSLGGRGLNQPQHF

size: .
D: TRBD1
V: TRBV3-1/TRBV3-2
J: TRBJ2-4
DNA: TGTGCCAGCAGCCAAGATTGGGGACAGAGAGTACACTTC
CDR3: CASSQDWGQRVHF

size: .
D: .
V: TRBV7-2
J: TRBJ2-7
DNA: TGTGCCAGCAGTTTCACCTACGAGCAGTACTTC
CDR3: CASSFTYEQYF

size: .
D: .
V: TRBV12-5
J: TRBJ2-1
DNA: TGTGCTAGTGGTTTCGAGAGTATGCGGGCAGGGAGCGGGAATGAGCAGTTCTTC
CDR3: CASGFESMRAGSGNEQFF

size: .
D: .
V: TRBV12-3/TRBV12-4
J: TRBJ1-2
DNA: TGTGCCAGCAGTACCTACAGGGTCGGCTACACCTTC
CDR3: CASSTYRVGYTF

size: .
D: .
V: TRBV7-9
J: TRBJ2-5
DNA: TGTGCCAGCAGCTTAGGACTTGTAAAAGAGACCCAGTACTTC
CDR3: CASSLGLVKETQYF

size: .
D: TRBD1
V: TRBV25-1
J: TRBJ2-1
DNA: TGTGCCAGCAGTCCGGGGACAGGGGCTTTCGATGAGCAGTTCTTC
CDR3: CASSPGTGAFDEQFF

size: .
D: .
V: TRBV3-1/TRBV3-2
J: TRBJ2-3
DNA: TGTGCCAGCAGCCAAGTTGGACGGGGGGCGAGGGGCACAGATACGCAGTATTTT
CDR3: CASSQVGRGARGTDTQYF

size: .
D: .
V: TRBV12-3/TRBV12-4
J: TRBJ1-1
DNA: TGTGCCAGCAGGCAAACACCGAACACTGAAGCTTTCTTT
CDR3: CASRQTPNTEAFF

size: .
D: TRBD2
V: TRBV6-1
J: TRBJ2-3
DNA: TGTGCCAGCAGTGGTCCGGGACTAGCGGGAGCCTCTAGCACAGATACGCAGTATTTT
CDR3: CASSGPGLAGASSTDTQYF

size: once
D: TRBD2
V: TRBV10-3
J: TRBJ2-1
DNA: TGTGCCATCAGTGAGATGGGTTTGACTAGCGGGAGAAATGAGCAGTTCTTC
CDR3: CAISEMGLTSGRNEQFF

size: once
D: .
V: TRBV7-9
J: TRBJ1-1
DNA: TGTGCCAGCAGACAACAGGGAGTCTTTGAAGCTTTCTTT
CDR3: CASRQQGVFEAFF

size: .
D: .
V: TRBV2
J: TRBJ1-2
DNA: TGTGCCAGCGGACATGATGTTAACTATGGCTACACCTTC
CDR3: CASGHDVNYGYTF

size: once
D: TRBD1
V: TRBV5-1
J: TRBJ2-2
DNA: TGCGCCAGCAGCCGACCGGACAGGAAGGGGACCGGGGAGCTGTTTTTT
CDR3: CASSRPDRKGTGELFF

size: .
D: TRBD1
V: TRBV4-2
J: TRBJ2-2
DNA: TGTGCCAGCAGGAGTCAGGGGGCGGTCGGGGAGCTGTTTTTT
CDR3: CASRSQGAVGELFF

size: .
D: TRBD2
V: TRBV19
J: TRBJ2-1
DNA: TGTGCCAGTAGTAATGGACTAGCGGGGTGGAATGAGCAGTTCTTC
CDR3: CASSNGLAGWNEQFF

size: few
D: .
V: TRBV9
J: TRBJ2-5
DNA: TGTGCCAGCAGCGTCTACGGGTGGAGTGAGACCCAGTACTTC
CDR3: CASSVYGWSETQYF

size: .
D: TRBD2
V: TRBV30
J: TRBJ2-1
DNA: TGTGCCTGGAGAAAAAGCGGGAGGGCGAATGAGCAGTTCTTC
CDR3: CAWRKSGRANEQFF

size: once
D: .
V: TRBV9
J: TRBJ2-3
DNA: TGTGCCAGCAGTGACCCTCAGCGCGCAGATACGCAGTATTTT
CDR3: CASSDPQRADTQYF

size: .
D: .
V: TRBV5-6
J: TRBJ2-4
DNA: TGTGCCAGCAGCTTGGATTCCCGAGCCAAAAACATTCAGTACTTC
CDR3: CASSLDSRAKNIQYF

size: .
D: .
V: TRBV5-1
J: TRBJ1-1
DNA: TGCGCCAGCAGCCCGGACAGCATTGGGATTATGAACACTGAAGCTTTCTTT
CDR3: CASSPDSIGIMNTEAFF

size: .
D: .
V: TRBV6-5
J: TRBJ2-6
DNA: TGTGCCAGCAGTTATACTGCTTTTGCGGGGGCCAACGTCCTGACTTTC
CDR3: CASSYTAFAGANVLTF

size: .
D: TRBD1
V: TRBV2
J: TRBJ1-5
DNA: TGTGCCAGCAGCTTCGACAGGGACGTTCAGCCCCAGCATTTT
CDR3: CASSFDRDVQPQHF

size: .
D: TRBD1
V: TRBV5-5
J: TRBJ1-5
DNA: TGTGCCAGCAGCCGGGACAGCTATAGCAATCAGCCCCAGCATTTT
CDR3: CASSRDSYSNQPQHF

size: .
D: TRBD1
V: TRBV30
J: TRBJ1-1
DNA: TGTGCCTGGAGCGCACCGGACAGGACGAACACTGAAGCTTTCTTT
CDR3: CAWSAPDRTNTEAFF

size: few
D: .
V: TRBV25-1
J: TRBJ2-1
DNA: TGTGCCAGCAGTCCACACCCGGCGGGGAATGAGCAGTTCTTC
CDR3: CASSPHPAGNEQFF

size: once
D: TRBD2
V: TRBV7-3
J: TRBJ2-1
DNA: TGTGCCAGCAGCATGGGACTAGCGGGAGTGAGTGAGCAGTTCTTC
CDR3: CASSMGLAGVSEQFF

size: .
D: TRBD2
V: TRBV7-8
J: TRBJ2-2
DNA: TGTGCCAGCAGCTTTAGCGGGAGTAGGTACACCGGGGAGCTGTTTTTT
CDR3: CASSFSGSRYTGELFF

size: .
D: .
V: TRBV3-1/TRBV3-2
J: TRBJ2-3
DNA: TGTGCCAGCAGCCAAGTGGGCAGAGGCACAGATACGCAGTATTTT
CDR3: CASSQVGRGTDTQYF

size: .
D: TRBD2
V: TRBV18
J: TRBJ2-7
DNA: TGTGCCAGCTCACCACAGGGGACTACGACCTACGAGCAGTACTTC
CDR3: CASSPQGTTTYEQYF

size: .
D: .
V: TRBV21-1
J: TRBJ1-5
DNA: TGTGCCAGCAGCAAAGACGCGGGAAGAGGCAATCAGCCCCAGCATTTT
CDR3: CASSKDAGRGNQPQHF

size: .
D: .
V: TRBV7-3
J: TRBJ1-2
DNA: TGTGCCAGCAGCTTAGGGGATGGGGCAGCTTATGGCTACACCTTC
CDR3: CASSLGDGAAYGYTF

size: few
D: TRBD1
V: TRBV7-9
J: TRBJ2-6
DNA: TGTGCCAGCAGCGCCGGGACAGGGTTTGGGTCTGGGGCCAACGTCCTGACTTTC
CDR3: CASSAGTGFGSGANVLTF

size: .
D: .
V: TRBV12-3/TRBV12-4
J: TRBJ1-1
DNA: TGTGCCAGCAGTTTAGGCAGGAACACTGAAGCTTTCTTT
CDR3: CASSLGRNTEAFF

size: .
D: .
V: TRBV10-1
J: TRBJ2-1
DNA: TGCGCCAGCAGTGAGGAAAAGACTCGGACTACAATGATTGGTAATGAGCAGTTCTTC
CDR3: CASSEEKTRTTMIGNEQFF

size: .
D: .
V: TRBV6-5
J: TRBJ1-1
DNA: TGTGCCAGCAGAGCCGGGGGATGGACTGAAGCTTTCTTT
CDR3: CASRAGGWTEAFF

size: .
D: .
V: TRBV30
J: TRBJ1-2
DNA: TGTGCCTGGAGATTTTTGGTTACAGCTAACTATGGCTACACCTTC
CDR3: CAWRFLVTANYGYTF

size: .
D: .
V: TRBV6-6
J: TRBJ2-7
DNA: TGTGCCAGCACCACTCATTCTCTGGCCTACGAGCAGTACTTC
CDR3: CASTTHSLAYEQYF

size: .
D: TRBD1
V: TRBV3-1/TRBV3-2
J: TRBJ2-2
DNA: TGTGCCAGCAGCCGCCAGGGGGCTGTCACCGGGGAGCTGTTTTTT
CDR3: CASSRQGAVTGELFF

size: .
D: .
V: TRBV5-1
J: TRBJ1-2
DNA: TGCGCCAGCAGCTTGGAACAGGGCTCCTACTATGGCTACACCTTC
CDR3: CASSLEQGSYYGYTF